The 25 T cell receptor beta chains below come from one sample, sequenced in a study of blood T cell repertoires in COVID-19. The repertoire was sequenced with immunoSEQ multiplex PCR; TCRdb's copy has only in-frame clones and lacks some. Of around 200,000 clones listed, 88% are singletons. Sequencing was done on a sample of peripheral blood. The receptors stem from a man between 18 and 35 years old with active or convalescent COVID-19.

The chain links TRBV4-3 to TRBJ1-1, with D possibly TRBD1 on 5 matching bases. The CDR3 has 15 amino acids. Germline assignment: CDR1 LGHNA and CDR2 YSLEER. Trimming left V 4 bases short and J 1 base short, with 13 bases between. CDR3 DNA sequence: TGCGCCAGCAGCCGAGACCCAGGGAAGAACACTGAAGCTTTCTTT. Its protein is CASSRDPGKNTEAFF.

V and J are TRBV12-3 or TRBV12-4 and TRBJ2-7; D possibly corresponds to TRBD1 (5 bases). This CDR3 contains 11 residues. The germline V and J ends were trimmed by 6 bases and 4 bases, with 7 bases remaining between them. The CDR3 spells CASSDSYEQYF. The CDR3 DNA reads as TGTGCCAGCAGCGACAGTTACGAGCAGTACTTC.

This clone was observed a few times. This chain uses TRBV19 with TRBJ1-5, with D tentatively TRBD1 (5 bases). Per germline, CDR1 LNHDA and CDR2 SQIVND (reference sequence). Trimming left V 3 bases short and J 5 bases short, with 11 bases between. The length of the CDR3 is 14 residues. The CDR3 loop is CASSISRVDQPQHF. The DNA for the CDR3 is TGTGCCAGTAGTATCAGCAGGGTGGATCAGCCCCAGCATTTT.

The chain carries TRBV7-9 and TRBJ1-2, with D unresolved. This CDR3 spans 13 amino acids. The germline V and J ends were trimmed by 1 base and 11 bases, with 14 bases remaining between them. CDR1 and CDR2 from the germline V gene are SEHNR and FQNEAQ (reference sequence). Here the CDR3 DNA reads TGTGCCAGCAGCTTAGGGAGTTTGCTGAGTTACACCTTC. Translation: CASSLGSLLSYTF.

This sequence joins TRBV7-9 and TRBJ2-1, with 8 bases lining up with TRBD1. V trimming: 4 bases; J trimming: 8 bases; junction bases outside the gene matches: 7. This CDR3 comprises 14 residues. CDR1 is SEHNR, CDR2 FQNEAQ, per germline (reference sequence). The chain's CDR3 is CASSYRGLRDEQFF. The CDR3 DNA sequence: TGTGCCAGCAGCTACAGGGGGTTGAGGGATGAGCAGTTCTTC.

This chain uses TRBV19 with TRBJ1-2; the D is unclear. The germline V gene encodes CDR1 LNHDA and CDR2 SQIVND (reference sequence). CDR3 length: 15 residues. V gave up 5 bases and J gave up 1 base, with 14 bases separating them. CDR3 DNA: TGTGCCAGTAGTTCGACGATAACAGTTAACTATGGCTACACCTTC. Its protein product is CASSSTITVNYGYTF.

The J gene is TRBJ2-2, the V gene TRBV5-4, with a possible D match to TRBD2 (6 bases). Germline values: CDR1 SGHNT, CDR2 YYREEE (reference sequence). This CDR3 has 13 amino acids. V was shortened by 4 bases and J by 10 bases, with 14 bases between the two germline ends. The CDR3, as DNA: TGTGCCAGCAGCGGGGGACTTTGGAAGGAGCTGTTTTTT. Amino acid sequence: CASSGGLWKELFF.

The chain is built from TRBV5-1 and TRBJ2-3; 9 bases are shared with TRBD1. Trimming cost V 4 bases and J 8 bases; bases outside gene matches: 14. The CDR3 runs 16 residues. Germline loops: CDR1 SGHRS, CDR2 YFSETQ. This chain's CDR3 is CASSASGTGRLGTQYF. CDR3 coding DNA: TGCGCCAGCAGCGCCTCCGGGACAGGGAGGCTGGGTACGCAGTATTTT.

The genes are TRBV18 and TRBJ2-1; D gene uncertain. The germline V gene has CDR1 KGHSH and CDR2 LQKENI. This CDR3 spans 14 amino acids. The V gene lost 0 bases and the J gene lost 7 bases, with 10 bases spanning the gap. The CDR3 DNA reads as TGTGCCAGCTCACCACCGTCCCAGAAGAATGAGCAGTTCTTC. Translated: CASSPPSQKNEQFF.

V is TRBV2 and J is TRBJ1-6; D is unresolved. V was pared by 7 bases and J by 10 bases, with 8 bases between. The CDR3 length is 11 residues. Germline-derived CDR1 and CDR2 are SNHLY and FYNNEI. The CDR3 loop reads CASTGSSPLHF. The CDR3 coding sequence is TGTGCCAGCACTGGGAGCTCACCCCTCCACTTT. The full variable domain, its missing parts supplied by reference TRBV2 and TRBJ1-6, is EPEVTQTPSHQVTQMGQEVILRCVPISNHLYFYWYRQILGQKVEFLVSFYNNEISEKSEIFDDQFSVERPDGSNFTLKIRSTKLEDSAMYFCASTGSSPLHFGNGTRLTVT.

This clone occurred once. The DNA for the CDR3 is TGTGCCAGCAGCTTTACTAGCGGGATTGCGGTCCACGAGCAGTACTTC. Its translation: CASSFTSGIAVHEQYF. The gene calls are TRBV5-4 and TRBJ2-7, with TRBD2 matching over 10 bases. CDR1 and CDR2 from the germline V gene are SGHNT and YYREEE (reference sequence). CDR3 size: 16 residues. V was clipped by 2 bases and J by 5 bases; unmatched bases: 10.

The gene calls are TRBV10-3 and TRBJ1-1; D remains unclear. The CDR3 has 13 amino acids. From germline, CDR1 is ENHRY and CDR2 SYGVKD. Trimming cost V 3 bases and J 5 bases, with 10 bases left between them. The CDR3 loop reads CAISEAAGTEAFF. The CDR3 DNA reads as TGTGCCATCAGTGAAGCCGCCGGGACTGAAGCTTTCTTT.

The chain uses TRBV6-1 and TRBJ2-1, with D maybe TRBD1 (6 bases). Per the germline V gene, CDR1 is MNHNS and CDR2 is SASEGT. CDR3 length: 17 residues. Trimming removed 3 bases from V and 0 bases from J, with 15 bases in between. DNA of the CDR3: TGTGCCAGCAGTGAGTTACAGGGTTCGAGCTCCTACAATGAGCAGTTCTTC. Its protein is CASSELQGSSSYNEQFF.

Only one count was recorded for this clone. The chain carries TRBV5-6 and TRBJ2-5; 8 bases line up with TRBD1. Germline CDR1 SGHDT, CDR2 YYEEEE. The CDR3 is 14 amino acids. V was clipped by 1 base and J by 5 bases; unmatched bases: 4. CDR3 sequence reads: CASSLNRGWETQYF. The CDR3 bases are TGTGCCAGCAGCTTGAACAGGGGGTGGGAGACCCAGTACTTC.

The V gene is TRBV6-5, the J gene TRBJ2-7; D ambiguous. The germline V gene has CDR1 MNHEY and CDR2 SVGAGI. The CDR3 spans 13 residues. As DNA, the CDR3 is TGTCCACAGCCTGGCCTTTTCCACTACGAGCAGTACTTC. Translating it yields CPQPGLFHYEQYF.

The genes are TRBV7-2 and TRBJ2-4; TRBD2 matches 8 bases. Germline CDR1 is SGHTA and CDR2 is FQGNSA. Trimming at V came to 10 bases and at J to 8 bases, leaving 10 bases not matched to a gene. This CDR3 has 13 amino acids. The CDR3 nucleotides read TGTGCCATCTCCGGGAGGGCCGAGGACATTCAGTACTTC. It codes for CAISGRAEDIQYF. Combining the CDR3 with reference TRBV7-2 and TRBJ2-4 gives the whole variable domain GAGVSQSPSNKVTEKGKDVELRCDPISGHTALYWYRQSLGQGLEFLIYFQGNSAPDKSGLPSDRFSAERTGGSVSTLTIQRTQQEDSAVYLCAISGRAEDIQYFGAGTRLSVL.

This chain links TRBV29-1 with TRBJ2-3; D not resolved. V was pared by 2 bases and J by 3 bases, with 6 bases between. The CDR3 loop spans 12 amino acids. The germline gives CDR1 SQVTM, CDR2 ANQGSEA. The CDR3 region has the DNA TGCAGCGTTGAATTCGGGACAGATACGCAGTATTTT. Translation: CSVEFGTDTQYF.

The J gene is TRBJ1-5, the V gene TRBV30, with D maybe TRBD1 (5 bases). In germline, CDR1 is GTSNPN, CDR2 SVGIG (reference sequence). The V end was cut by 2 bases, the J end by 6 bases, with 11 bases between. The CDR3 has 13 amino acids. In nucleotides, the CDR3 is TGTGCCTGGAGTCATGGGGCTGGTCAGCCCCAGCATTTT. Its protein product is CAWSHGAGQPQHF. Using reference TRBV30 and TRBJ1-5 for the parts outside the CDR3, the full variable domain is SQTIHQWPATLVQPVGSPLSLECTVEGTSNPNLYWYRQAAGRGLQLLFYSVGIGQISSEVPQNLSASRPQDRQFILSSKKLLLSDSGFYLCAWSHGAGQPQHFGDGTRLSIL.

This clone appeared a single time. The V call is TRBV5-1, the J call TRBJ2-5; TRBD2 might be the D (6 bases). The CDR3 is 16 amino acids. Germline CDR1 is SGHRS and CDR2 is YFSETQ. Trimming pared 0 bases from V and 1 base from J, leaving 13 bases between. The CDR3 loop is CASSLAPSGSQETQYF. The CDR3 DNA is TGCGCCAGCAGCTTGGCGCCGAGCGGGTCCCAAGAGACCCAGTACTTC. The full variable domain, rest sourced from reference TRBV5-1 and TRBJ2-5, is KAGVTQTPRYLIKTRGQQVTLSCSPISGHRSVSWYQQTPGQGLQFLFEYFSETQRNKGNFPGRFSGRQFSNSRSEMNVSTLELGDSALYLCASSLAPSGSQETQYFGPGTRLLVL.

This sequence joins TRBV5-4 and TRBJ2-1, with TRBD2 identical over 11 bases. V shed 4 bases, J shed 6 bases, and the junction held 12 bases outside the gene matches. CDR3 length equals 17 residues. From germline, CDR1 is SGHNT and CDR2 YYREEE (reference sequence). CDR3 nucleotides: TGTGCCAGCAGCCCAGGGGGGGGACTAGCGGAACCCAATGAGCAGTTCTTC. Protein: CASSPGGGLAEPNEQFF.

The chain recombines TRBV30 with TRBJ1-1, with 7 bases lining up with TRBD1. The CDR3 has 15 amino acids. In germline, CDR1 is GTSNPN, CDR2 SVGIG (reference sequence). Trimming cost V 3 bases and J 0 bases; bases outside gene matches: 7. The CDR3 is CAWSMGQYLNTEAFF. DNA for the CDR3: TGTGCCTGGAGCATGGGACAGTACTTGAACACTGAAGCTTTCTTT.

Only one count was recorded for this clone. The chain recombines TRBV7-2 with TRBJ1-1; D might be TRBD1 (6 bases). The CDR3 is made up of 15 amino acids. Trimming took 3 bases from V and 0 from J, leaving 11 bases between them. In germline, CDR1 is SGHTA, CDR2 FQGNSA. The CDR3 region is CASSLFGGMNTEAFF. The CDR3 region has the DNA TGTGCCAGCAGCTTGTTTGGGGGCATGAACACTGAAGCTTTCTTT.

The gene calls are TRBV29-1 and TRBJ2-5; 15 nucleotides match TRBD2. The CDR3 is 14 residues long. The germline gives CDR1 SQVTM, CDR2 ANQGSEA. V gave up 6 bases and J gave up 4 bases; unmatched junction bases: 3. CDR3 amino acids: CSVGTSGRRETQYF. The CDR3 DNA reads TGCAGCGTGGGGACTAGCGGGAGGAGAGAGACCCAGTACTTC.

The J gene is TRBJ1-1, the V gene TRBV19, with 8 positions matching TRBD1. The CDR3 covers 14 residues. V trimming: 7 bases; J trimming: 3 bases; junction bases outside the gene matches: 7. Germline V gives CDR1 LNHDA, CDR2 SQIVND (reference sequence). CDR3 DNA: TGTGCCAGTACTTTGACAGGGGTGGACACTGAAGCTTTCTTT. It specifies CASTLTGVDTEAFF.

The chain employs TRBV6-1 and TRBJ1-1; 12 nucleotides line up with TRBD1. CDR1 and CDR2 (germline): MNHNS, SASEGT. The J segment lost 9 bases and the V segment lost 6 bases, leaving 8 bases of the junction unmatched. The CDR3 is 14 amino acids. The CDR3 reads CASSIGTGGVKAFF. The CDR3 DNA reads as TGTGCCAGCAGCATCGGGACAGGGGGCGTAAAAGCTTTCTTT.